This TCR beta chain was recovered during a study of CD8+ T cells in alopecia areata. In each case, RNA was isolated and then reverse transcribed into cDNA as the sequencing template. TCRdb keeps only in-frame clones here, not all; method: immunoSEQ multiplex PCR. The table lists 200,000 to 250,000 clones, 35% to 40% of them singletons, with 0.48% in the top ten. Germline values: CDR1 SQVTM, CDR2 ANQGSEA. This CDR3 is built from 12 residues. Trimming removed 4 bases from V and 5 bases from J; junction bases left unmatched: 0. In its sample, this clone was seen a few times. Stated treatment: oral pan-JAK inhibitor, 5-10 mg twice daily.

This receptor was identified in a human donor with alopecia areata. The chain carries TRBV29-1 and TRBJ1-5; 9 bases fit TRBD1. Sequenced material: CD4+ T cells sorted from blood, taken at approximately week 31, from a patient treated with tofacitinib. In DNA form, the CDR3 reads TGCAGCGTTGGGGACAGGGATCAGCCCCAGCATTTT. Amino acid sequence: CSVGDRDQPQHF.